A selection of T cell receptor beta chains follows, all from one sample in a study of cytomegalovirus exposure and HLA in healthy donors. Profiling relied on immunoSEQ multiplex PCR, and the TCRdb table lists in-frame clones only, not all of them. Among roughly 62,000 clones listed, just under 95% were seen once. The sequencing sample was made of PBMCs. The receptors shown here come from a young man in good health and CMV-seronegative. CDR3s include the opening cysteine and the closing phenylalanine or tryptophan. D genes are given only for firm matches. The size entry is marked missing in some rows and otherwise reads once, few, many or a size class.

cdr3_nt: TGCGCCAGCAGTGACGATGCAGGAGGGAATGAGCAGTTCTTC
cdr3_aa: CASSDDAGGNEQFF
clone_size: .
j_call: TRBJ2-1
d_call: .
v_call: TRBV10-2

cdr3_nt: TGTGCCAGCAGAGGACAGGGGGCGAAAGCTTTCTTT
cdr3_aa: CASRGQGAKAFF
clone_size: .
j_call: TRBJ1-1
d_call: TRBD1
v_call: TRBV6-5

cdr3_nt: TGTGCCAGTAAAGTAGGGAGGACTGGCACTGAAGCTTTCTTT
cdr3_aa: CASKVGRTGTEAFF
clone_size: .
j_call: TRBJ1-1
d_call: .
v_call: TRBV19

cdr3_nt: TGTGCCAGCAGTCCCATAGCGGGAGTACGCGAGCAGTACTTC
cdr3_aa: CASSPIAGVREQYF
clone_size: .
j_call: TRBJ2-7
d_call: TRBD2
v_call: TRBV11-2

cdr3_nt: TGTGCCAGTACCGTTACGGGGGGTGCCGGGGAGCTGTTTTTT
cdr3_aa: CASTVTGGAGELFF
clone_size: once
j_call: TRBJ2-2
d_call: TRBD2
v_call: TRBV19

cdr3_nt: TGTGCCAGTAGTATAATCTTTGGACGGGATAGCAATCAGCCCCAGCATTTT
cdr3_aa: CASSIIFGRDSNQPQHF
clone_size: .
j_call: TRBJ1-5
d_call: .
v_call: TRBV19

cdr3_nt: TGTGCCACCAGCTCTAGACAGGTAGGGAATGAGCAGTTCTTC
cdr3_aa: CATSSRQVGNEQFF
clone_size: few
j_call: TRBJ2-1
d_call: .
v_call: TRBV15

cdr3_nt: TGTGCCAGCAGTTTTTCGCCCGGGACAGGGACCTACGAGCAGTACTTC
cdr3_aa: CASSFSPGTGTYEQYF
clone_size: .
j_call: TRBJ2-7
d_call: TRBD1
v_call: TRBV28

cdr3_nt: TGTGCCAGCAGTTTAACTAGCGGGAGTAGGCATGAGCAGTTCTTC
cdr3_aa: CASSLTSGSRHEQFF
clone_size: .
j_call: TRBJ2-1
d_call: TRBD2
v_call: TRBV28

cdr3_nt: TGTGCCAGCAGCCTCCCGGGACAGCTTATTGCAACTAATGAAAAACTGTTTTTT
cdr3_aa: CASSLPGQLIATNEKLFF
clone_size: .
j_call: TRBJ1-4
d_call: TRBD1
v_call: TRBV7-9

cdr3_nt: TGCGCCAGCAGCTATAGCGGGAGCGGCTACGAGCAGTACTTC
cdr3_aa: CASSYSGSGYEQYF
clone_size: .
j_call: TRBJ2-7
d_call: TRBD2
v_call: TRBV5-1

cdr3_nt: TGTGCCAGCAGGACGGACAGGGGGCTTCCAAATGAAAAACTGTTTTTT
cdr3_aa: CASRTDRGLPNEKLFF
clone_size: .
j_call: TRBJ1-4
d_call: TRBD1
v_call: TRBV6-4

cdr3_nt: TGCGCCAGCAGCTTAGAGACAGGGCTGAATGAGCAGTTCTTC
cdr3_aa: CASSLETGLNEQFF
clone_size: .
j_call: TRBJ2-1
d_call: TRBD1
v_call: TRBV5-1

cdr3_nt: TGTGCCAGCAGCCCCCCTACCAATGAGCAGTTCTTC
cdr3_aa: CASSPPTNEQFF
clone_size: .
j_call: TRBJ2-1
d_call: .
v_call: TRBV7-9

cdr3_nt: TGTGCCAGTAGTCAGATGACAGGGACGATGAAAGCTTTCTTT
cdr3_aa: CASSQMTGTMKAFF
clone_size: .
j_call: TRBJ1-1
d_call: TRBD1
v_call: TRBV19

cdr3_nt: TGTGCCAGTGAAGGGGAGGGATTAGGGGCCTATGGCTACACCTTC
cdr3_aa: CASEGEGLGAYGYTF
clone_size: .
j_call: TRBJ1-2
d_call: .
v_call: TRBV19

cdr3_nt: TGTGCCAGCAGCCCGGAGGGCCAGGATGAGCAGTTCTTC
cdr3_aa: CASSPEGQDEQFF
clone_size: .
j_call: TRBJ2-1
d_call: .
v_call: TRBV9

cdr3_nt: TGTGCCAGCACAGGGGCTTACAATGAGCAGTTCTTC
cdr3_aa: CASTGAYNEQFF
clone_size: .
j_call: TRBJ2-1
d_call: .
v_call: TRBV6-6

cdr3_nt: TGTGCCAGCAGCACGACTAGCGGGAGGGATGAGCAGTTCTTC
cdr3_aa: CASSTTSGRDEQFF
clone_size: .
j_call: TRBJ2-1
d_call: TRBD2
v_call: TRBV11-2

cdr3_nt: TGTGCCAGTAAGCGGGGGGATGAGCAGTTCTTC
cdr3_aa: CASKRGDEQFF
clone_size: .
j_call: TRBJ2-1
d_call: TRBD2
v_call: TRBV19

cdr3_nt: TGCAGCGCCAGAAGACAGAACAATGAGCAGTTCTTC
cdr3_aa: CSARRQNNEQFF
clone_size: .
j_call: TRBJ2-1
d_call: .
v_call: TRBV29-1

cdr3_nt: TGCGCCAGCAGCCCACCGGGAGGAGATGAGCAGTTCTTC
cdr3_aa: CASSPPGGDEQFF
clone_size: .
j_call: TRBJ2-1
d_call: TRBD2
v_call: TRBV4-3

cdr3_nt: TGTGCCAGCAGTCTTCATCCGAGGACTGAAGCTTTCTTT
cdr3_aa: CASSLHPRTEAFF
clone_size: .
j_call: TRBJ1-1
d_call: .
v_call: TRBV27

cdr3_nt: TGTGCCAGCAGCACCACAGATACAGATACGCAGTATTTT
cdr3_aa: CASSTTDTDTQYF
clone_size: few
j_call: TRBJ2-3
d_call: .
v_call: TRBV6-4

cdr3_nt: TGTGCCTGTTGGACAGGAGACTCCTACGAGCAGTACTTC
cdr3_aa: CACWTGDSYEQYF
clone_size: .
j_call: TRBJ2-7
d_call: TRBD1
v_call: TRBV30

cdr3_nt: TGTGCCAGCAGCCAAGACAGGGCGAACACCGGGGAGCTGTTTTTT
cdr3_aa: CASSQDRANTGELFF
clone_size: .
j_call: TRBJ2-2
d_call: .
v_call: TRBV4-2

cdr3_nt: TGTGCCAGCCCAGGGGGTAGTGGGGCCAACGTCCTGACTTTC
cdr3_aa: CASPGGSGANVLTF
clone_size: .
j_call: TRBJ2-6
d_call: TRBD1
v_call: TRBV9

cdr3_nt: TGCGCCAGCAGCCTTCCGGGACAGGGTCACCGAACTAATGAAAAACTGTTTTTT
cdr3_aa: CASSLPGQGHRTNEKLFF
clone_size: once
j_call: TRBJ1-4
d_call: TRBD1
v_call: TRBV4-1

cdr3_nt: TGTGCCAGCAGCCTTAGGACAGCAGACTATGGCTACACCTTC
cdr3_aa: CASSLRTADYGYTF
clone_size: .
j_call: TRBJ1-2
d_call: .
v_call: TRBV7-9

cdr3_nt: TGTGCCAGCAGCCAATCCGTGCGGGAGGTGTCGGCCGGGGAGCTGTTTTTT
cdr3_aa: CASSQSVREVSAGELFF
clone_size: .
j_call: TRBJ2-2
d_call: TRBD2
v_call: TRBV27

cdr3_nt: TGTGCCAGCAGTCGACAGGGGGCAGTGGGCAATCAGCCCCAGCATTTT
cdr3_aa: CASSRQGAVGNQPQHF
clone_size: .
j_call: TRBJ1-5
d_call: TRBD1
v_call: TRBV28

cdr3_nt: TGCGCCAGCAGCTTGGAGGGAGGCAGCAATCAGCCCCAGCATTTT
cdr3_aa: CASSLEGGSNQPQHF
clone_size: .
j_call: TRBJ1-5
d_call: .
v_call: TRBV5-1

cdr3_nt: TGTGCCATCATGACAGGGAGTAACTACGAGCAGTACTTC
cdr3_aa: CAIMTGSNYEQYF
clone_size: .
j_call: TRBJ2-7
d_call: TRBD1
v_call: TRBV10-3